This paragraph covers one T cell receptor (beta chain) sequence. This sample stems from a study of OX40 agonist ivuxolimab in advanced cancers. The CDR3 totals 12 residues. Germline lookup yields CDR1 SGHTA and CDR2 FQGNSA. V shed 5 bases and J shed 6 bases, with 7 bases lying between them. The data were produced by immunoSEQ multiplex PCR, yet TCRdb's version contains in-frame clones alone and is incomplete. Of under 25,000 clones listed, over 80% are singletons. The receptor comes from an adult with an advanced solid tumor such as melanoma, head and neck, liver or kidney cancer. The gene calls are TRBV7-2 and TRBJ2-2; D is undetermined. The sequences come from CD4+ or CD8+ T cells sorted from blood, collected in a trial of the OX40 agonist ivuxolimab. The CDR3 DNA sequence: TGTGCCAGCAGCCTGACGTCCGGGGAGCTGTTTTTT. Amino acids: CASSLTSGELFF.